Following are 3 T cell receptor beta chains from one sample sequenced in a study of CD8+ T cells in alopecia areata. Reverse transcription of extracted RNA yielded cDNA, which provided the sequencing template. Sequencing was performed with immunoSEQ multiplex PCR; in TCRdb, only in-frame clones are kept and a portion is missing. The table lists approximately 59,000 clones, around 49% of them singletons. The material sequenced was CD8+ T cells sorted from blood, taken at week 0. The receptors here all came from a human donor with alopecia areata.

CDR3 in amino acids: CAWSGLFYEQYF. CDR3 bases: TGTGCCTGGAGCGGACTATTCTACGAGCAGTACTTC. The rearrangement uses TRBV30 and TRBJ2-7; a weak D match, TRBD2 (6 bases). The CDR3 contains 12 residues. Deletions cut 3 bases from V and 3 bases from J, with 9 bases between. CDR1 GTSNPN and CDR2 SVGIG come from the germline V gene (reference sequence).

This clone was counted once. V and J are TRBV6-1 and TRBJ2-7; D assignment may be TRBD1 or TRBD2 (5 bases each). Per the germline V gene, CDR1 is MNHNS and CDR2 is SASEGT. The CDR3 consists of 14 residues. Trimming cost V 2 bases and J 9 bases, with 17 bases left between them. The CDR3 loop is CASSESGSGRGQYF. In nucleotides, the CDR3 is TGTGCCAGCAGTGAATCGGGGTCAGGGAGAGGGCAGTACTTC.

V and J are TRBV28 and TRBJ2-5; 8 bases match TRBD2. CDR3 length: 14 residues. J lost 5 bases, V lost 6 bases, and 8 bases had no gene match. CDR1 is MDHEN and CDR2 is SYDVKM in the germline V gene. Here the CDR3 reads CASSRGGGRETQYF. CDR3 nucleotide sequence: TGTGCCAGCAGCCGGGGGGGAGGGCGCGAGACCCAGTACTTC.